These 27 T cell receptor beta chains share one sample of origin, sequenced in a study of T cell repertoires in cytomegalovirus infection. TCRdb reprocessed the reads with MiXCR, giving one entry per CDR3 protein. The sample yields a few hundred thousand distinct CDR3 sequences, approximately 40% seen once. No antigen has been assigned to these receptors. Sequenced here: cultured PBMCs, sampled from culture after CMV antigen stimulation. The receptors here all came from a human donor in good health (CMV status not recorded). Some clones in this sample may be carry-over from other donors' samples.

This clonotype was recorded a few times. CDR3 bases: TGCAGCGTTGACTTCCGGGGAACAGATACGCAGTATTTT. Its translation: CSVDFRGTDTQYF. The rearrangement uses TRBV29-1 and TRBJ2-3; possible D gene TRBD2, 5 bases. Trimming removed 3 bases from V and 3 bases from J, with 10 bases in between. Germline assignment: CDR1 SQVTM and CDR2 ANQGSEA. The CDR3 contains 13 residues.

J is TRBJ2-1 and V is TRBV7-8; 9 bases are a match to TRBD1. Germline CDR1 SGHVS, CDR2 FQNEAQ. There are 15 residues in the CDR3. V lost 4 bases and J lost 7; bases outside the gene matches: 8. The DNA of the CDR3 is TGTGCCAGCAGCTCGGGACAGGGTATGAGAAATGAGCAGTTCTTC. Amino acid sequence: CASSSGQGMRNEQFF.

V and J are TRBV7-2 and TRBJ2-2; D perhaps matches TRBD2 (5 bases). The germline V gene encodes CDR1 SGHTA and CDR2 FQGNSA. There are 14 residues in the CDR3. V lost 0 bases, J lost 6 bases, and 8 bases lay in between. As DNA, the CDR3 is TGTGCCAGCAGCTTAGCGGGAGCCTCCGGGGAGCTGTTTTTT. This codes for CASSLAGASGELFF.

This sequence joins TRBV5-1 and TRBJ2-2; 9 bases map to TRBD2. Germline lookup yields CDR1 SGHRS and CDR2 YFSETQ. With V trimmed by 3 bases and J by 5 bases, 5 bases remained unmatched. This CDR3 has 15 residues. CDR3 region: CASSSSGALTGELFF. CDR3 nucleotide sequence: TGCGCCAGCAGCTCTAGCGGGGCCTTAACCGGGGAGCTGTTTTTT.

The chain combines TRBV10-3 with TRBJ2-1; TRBD2 matches at 7 bases. J lost 6 bases, V lost 0 bases, and 8 bases had no gene match. CDR1 and CDR2 from the germline V gene are ENHRY and SYGVKD. The CDR3 is 16 residues long. The CDR3 here is CAISESGREFPNEQFF. In nucleotides, the CDR3 is TGTGCCATCAGTGAGTCGGGGCGGGAGTTTCCCAATGAGCAGTTCTTC.

This chain joins TRBV12-3 or TRBV12-4 and TRBJ2-3, with D possibly matching TRBD2 (6 bases). The CDR3 has 14 amino acids. Trimming removed 3 bases at V and 2 bases at J, with 9 bases between. CDR3 region: CASSLEGFTDTQYF. In DNA form, the CDR3 reads TGTGCCAGCAGTTTGGAGGGATTCACAGATACGCAGTATTTT.

The chain uses TRBV11-3 and TRBJ2-1; 8 bases agree with TRBD2. The CDR3 length is 14 residues. The V gene's germline CDR1 is SGHNT and CDR2 YENEEA. The ends lost 5 bases at V and 6 bases at J; junction bases unmatched: 6. Written as DNA, the CDR3 is TGTGCCAGCAGCCACCCCGGACTAGCCAATGAGCAGTTCTTC. Translating it yields CASSHPGLANEQFF. Using reference TRBV11-3 and TRBJ2-1 for the parts outside the CDR3, the full variable domain is EAGVVQSPRYKIIEKKQPVAFWCNPISGHNTLYWYLQNLGQGPELLIRYENEEAVDDSQLPKDRFSAERLKGVDSTLKIQPAELGDSAVYLCASSHPGLANEQFFGPGTRLTVL.

The V gene is TRBV7-2, the J gene TRBJ2-3, with TRBD1 identical over 7 bases. J was trimmed by 6 bases and V by 8 bases; bases with no gene match: 11. The CDR3 runs 14 residues. The germline V gene has CDR1 SGHTA and CDR2 FQGNSA. CDR3 loop: CASRQGGSSDTQYF. As DNA, the CDR3 is TGTGCCAGCCGTCAAGGGGGCTCGTCGGATACGCAGTATTTT.

J is TRBJ2-7 and V is TRBV10-2, with unresolved D. The germline V and J ends were trimmed by 6 bases and 6 bases, with 21 bases remaining between them. CDR1 and CDR2 from the germline V gene are WSHSY and SAAADI. This CDR3 region has 15 residues. As DNA, the CDR3 is TGCGCCAGCAGCCCCCGGCCAGGCCTAGGTGGCGAGCAGTACTTC. Its protein is CASSPRPGLGGEQYF.

The genes are TRBV7-2 and TRBJ2-3; 10 positions agree with TRBD2. This CDR3 is 16 amino acids long. Germline values: CDR1 SGHTA, CDR2 FQGNSA. V was pared by 6 bases and J by 1 base, with 7 bases of the junction left unmatched. CDR3 amino acids: CASRSRAGGRTDTQYF. DNA for the CDR3: TGTGCCAGCAGGTCGCGAGCGGGGGGGCGCACAGATACGCAGTATTTT.

V gene TRBV7-2 combines with J gene TRBJ1-1; the match to TRBD1 covers 8 bases. This CDR3 has 14 amino acids. V shed 5 bases and J 4 bases; nucleotides not matched to a gene: 6. Germline lookup yields CDR1 SGHTA and CDR2 FQGNSA. Written as DNA, the CDR3 is TGTGCCAGCAGCCCCCGGACAGGGCGCACTGAAGCTTTCTTT. This codes for CASSPRTGRTEAFF.

The sample holds many counts of this clonotype. The CDR3 spells CASKLRGGLETQYF. The CDR3 DNA follows: TGTGCCAGCAAACTCCGGGGGGGCCTGGAGACCCAGTACTTC. The chain has TRBV7-2 and TRBJ2-5, with 8 bases lining up with TRBD2. Per the germline V gene, CDR1 is SGHTA and CDR2 is FQGNSA. The CDR3 spans 14 residues. The V segment lost 7 bases and the J segment 5 bases; nucleotides outside the gene matches: 9.

The V call is TRBV6-5, the J call TRBJ1-1; the D is unclear. The V and J ends lost 8 bases and 1 base respectively, with 14 bases between them. This CDR3 region has 14 residues. Germline V gives CDR1 MNHEY, CDR2 SVGAGI. CDR3 sequence reads: CASGRTGKNTEAFF. CDR3 in DNA: TGTGCCAGCGGCCGGACGGGGAAGAACACTGAAGCTTTCTTT.

Only a few counts were recorded for this clonotype. The V and J genes are TRBV25-1 and TRBJ2-7, with D possibly TRBD2 on 7 matching bases. Trimming removed 4 bases at V and 7 bases at J, with 23 bases between. CDR3 length: 16 residues. Looked up from germline, CDR1 is MGHDK and CDR2 is SYGVNS. Here the CDR3 reads CASSAAGRRGGKEQYF. As DNA, the CDR3 is TGTGCCAGCAGTGCCGCAGGCCGAAGGGGGGGAAAGGAGCAGTACTTC.

The CDR3 sequence is CASLKKGIRIAGELFF. CDR3 in DNA: TGTGCCAGCCTGAAGAAGGGGATACGGATCGCCGGGGAGCTGTTTTTT. The J gene is TRBJ2-2, the V gene TRBV2; a weak D match, TRBD1 (5 bases). The CDR3 loop spans 16 amino acids. V lost 8 bases and J 6 bases, leaving 22 bases between the germline ends. Germline CDR1 is SNHLY and CDR2 is FYNNEI. Full variable domain (remainder filled in from reference TRBV2 and TRBJ2-2): EPEVTQTPSHQVTQMGQEVILRCVPISNHLYFYWYRQILGQKVEFLVSFYNNEISEKSEIFDDQFSVERPDGSNFTLKIRSTKLEDSAMYFCASLKKGIRIAGELFFGEGSRLTVL.

The gene calls are TRBV4-1 and TRBJ2-3; no definite D call. V was trimmed by 0 bases and J by 2 bases, leaving 6 bases between them. Germline lookup yields CDR1 MGHRA and CDR2 YSYEKL. The CDR3 loop spans 14 amino acids. The CDR3 is CASSQDYITDTQYF. CDR3 nucleotides: TGCGCCAGCAGCCAAGACTACATCACAGATACGCAGTATTTT.

The chain uses TRBV7-2 and TRBJ2-7; 7 bases fit TRBD1. The CDR3 runs 15 residues. Trimming at V came to 1 base and at J to 3 bases, leaving 6 bases not matched to a gene. CDR1 and CDR2 (germline): SGHTA, FQGNSA. CDR3 coding DNA: TGTGCCAGCAGCTTAGTTCACAGGGGTGGCTACGAGCAGTACTTC. Protein sequence: CASSLVHRGGYEQYF.

V is TRBV12-3 or TRBV12-4 and J is TRBJ1-5; 7 nucleotides line up with TRBD1. With V trimmed by 5 bases and J by 0 bases, 10 bases remained unmatched. CDR3 length: 17 residues. The CDR3 loop reads CASSLGQPRISNQPQHF. The CDR3 DNA sequence: TGTGCCAGCAGTCTGGGACAGCCCCGAATTAGCAATCAGCCCCAGCATTTT.

J is TRBJ2-5 and V is TRBV12-3 or TRBV12-4, with D possibly matching TRBD1 (5 bases). Trimming stripped 7 bases from V and 9 bases from J, with 15 bases between. The CDR3 is made up of 12 amino acids. Here the CDR3 DNA reads TGTGCCAGCACAAACCTAAGGGGTGCCCAGTACTTC. This codes for CASTNLRGAQYF.

V and J are TRBV7-9 and TRBJ2-1; 7 bases are a match to TRBD2. Germline V CDR1 and CDR2: SEHNR, FQNEAQ (reference sequence). The CDR3 is 16 amino acids. J was trimmed by 2 bases and V by 1 base; bases with no gene match: 5. The CDR3 loop reads CASSLDLAATYNEQFF. The CDR3 nucleotides read TGTGCCAGCAGCTTAGATCTAGCGGCCACCTACAATGAGCAGTTCTTC.

This clonotype was counted between two and nine times. This chain links TRBV7-9 with TRBJ1-4; D remains ambiguous. CDR1 is SEHNR and CDR2 is FQNEAQ in the germline V gene (reference sequence). CDR3 length equals 13 residues. V lost 3 bases and J lost 7, with 9 bases in between. The CDR3 sequence is CASSFPQREKLFF. The CDR3 region has the DNA TGTGCCAGCAGCTTTCCACAACGTGAAAAACTGTTTTTT.

The table lists this clonotype with many counts. This rearrangement joins TRBV7-2 to TRBJ2-4; 7 nucleotides align to TRBD2. CDR3 size: 17 residues. V shed 2 bases, J shed 1 base, and the junction held 8 bases outside the gene matches. Germline CDR1 and CDR2: SGHTA and FQGNSA. As DNA, the CDR3 is TGTGCCAGCAGCTTATGGCCGGGGGGTCTTGCCAAAAACATTCAGTACTTC. This gives the protein CASSLWPGGLAKNIQYF.

This chain joins TRBV19 and TRBJ2-1; 11 bases map to TRBD2. This CDR3 contains 17 residues. Germline values: CDR1 LNHDA, CDR2 SQIVND (reference sequence). V shed 2 bases, J shed 1 base, and the junction held 4 bases outside the gene matches. The CDR3 nucleotides are TGTGCCAGTAGTATAACTAGCGGGAGATGGTCCTACAATGAGCAGTTCTTC. The encoded protein is CASSITSGRWSYNEQFF.

V is TRBV5-5 and J is TRBJ1-2; D is unclear. With 3 bases removed from V and 4 bases from J, the gap between germline ends came to 13 bases. The CDR3 sequence is 14 residues long. Germline V gene lookup returns CDR1 SGHKS and CDR2 YYEKEE (reference sequence). CDR3 sequence (DNA): TGTGCCAGCAGCTGGCTACAGCCTGGCTATGGCTACACCTTC. Translating it yields CASSWLQPGYGYTF.

This clonotype appeared a few times. The CDR3 sequence is CASSPGRLKNIQYF. The CDR3 DNA sequence: TGTGCCAGCAGCCCCGGACGACTCAAAAACATTCAGTACTTC. The rearrangement joins TRBV12-3 or TRBV12-4 to TRBJ2-4, with D unclear. Trimming removed 6 bases from V and 3 bases from J, with 12 bases in between. There are 14 residues in the CDR3.

The rearrangement links TRBV4-3 to TRBJ1-2, with D unclear. Germline values: CDR1 LGHNA, CDR2 YSLEER. Between the trimmed V and J ends, which lost 2 bases and 4 bases, there was a span of 14 bases. This CDR3 spans 15 amino acids. CDR3 residues: CASSQNKAGPYGYTF. CDR3 sequence (DNA): TGCGCCAGCAGCCAAAATAAGGCCGGGCCCTATGGCTACACCTTC.

This clonotype was found many times. The chain links TRBV7-2 to TRBJ2-1; no definite D call. The CDR3 is 18 residues long. The germline V and J ends were trimmed by 5 bases and 6 bases, with 26 bases remaining between them. Germline loops: CDR1 SGHTA, CDR2 FQGNSA. CDR3 sequence reads: CASSRFRHLVGTGNEQFF. CDR3 sequence (DNA): TGTGCCAGCAGCCGATTCCGACATCTGGTGGGCACCGGCAATGAGCAGTTCTTC. The full variable domain, in which reference TRBV7-2 and TRBJ2-1 provide the parts outside the CDR3, is GAGVSQSPSNKVTEKGKDVELRCDPISGHTALYWYRQSLGQGLEFLIYFQGNSAPDKSGLPSDRFSAERTGGSVSTLTIQRTQQEDSAVYLCASSRFRHLVGTGNEQFFGPGTRLTVL.